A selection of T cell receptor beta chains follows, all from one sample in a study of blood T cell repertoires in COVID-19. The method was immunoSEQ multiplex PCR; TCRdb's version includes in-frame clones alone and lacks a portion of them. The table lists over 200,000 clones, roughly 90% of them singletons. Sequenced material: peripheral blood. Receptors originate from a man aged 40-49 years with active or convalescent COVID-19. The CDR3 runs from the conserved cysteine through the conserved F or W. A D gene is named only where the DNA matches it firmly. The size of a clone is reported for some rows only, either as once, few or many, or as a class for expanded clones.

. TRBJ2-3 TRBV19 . TGTGCCAGCACGCGGGGAACTGGCGCAGATACGCAGTATTTT CASTRGTGADTQYF
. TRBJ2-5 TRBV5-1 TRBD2 TGCGCCAGCAGCTTGTTCCTAGCGGGAGAGGGGGAGACCCAGTACTTC CASSLFLAGEGETQYF
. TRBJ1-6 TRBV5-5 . TGTGCCAGCAGCTTGACAGGGCAGTCACCCCTCCACTTT CASSLTGQSPLHF
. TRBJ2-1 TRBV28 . TGTGCCAGCTTTCCGAAGGGGACACCAGGAAATGAGCAGTTCTTC CASFPKGTPGNEQFF
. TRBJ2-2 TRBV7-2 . TGTGCCAGCAGCTTAATAAGCGGGACCGGGGAGCTGTTTTTT CASSLISGTGELFF
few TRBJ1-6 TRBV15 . TGTGCCACCAGCAGAGATAGCCAGGGTGGGGCACCCCTCCACTTT CATSRDSQGGAPLHF
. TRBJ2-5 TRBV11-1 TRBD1 TGTGCCAGCAGTTCTACAGGGGTAGAGACCCAGTACTTC CASSSTGVETQYF
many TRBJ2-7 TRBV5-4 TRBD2 TGTGCCAGCAGTGACGGTGCGGGGGACCAGCAGTACTTC CASSDGAGDQQYF
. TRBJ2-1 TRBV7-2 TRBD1 TGTGCCAGCAGCCTCCGGGACAGGGGGTCAAATGAGCAGTTCTTC CASSLRDRGSNEQFF
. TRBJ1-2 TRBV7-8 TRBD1 TGTGCCAGCAGATTGGACAGGGCGGCTGGCTACACCTTC CASRLDRAAGYTF
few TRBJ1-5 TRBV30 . TGTGCCTGGAGTGTGGGGGGGAATCAGCCCCAGCATTTT CAWSVGGNQPQHF
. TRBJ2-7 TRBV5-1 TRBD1 TGCGCCAGCGGACAGGGGACAACTGCCGAGCAGTACTTC CASGQGTTAEQYF
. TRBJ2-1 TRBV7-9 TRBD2 TGTGCCAGCAGCCCCGGGACTAGCGGGAGGGCCAACAATGAGCAGTTCTTC CASSPGTSGRANNEQFF
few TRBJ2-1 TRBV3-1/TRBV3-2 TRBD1 TGTGCCAGCAGCCAAAAGGGACAGGGACCTCTAATCTTC CASSQKGQGPLIF
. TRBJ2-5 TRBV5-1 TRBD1 TGCGCCAGCAGCCCCCGACAGGGGCGGAGGACCCAGTACTTC CASSPRQGRRTQYF